These 15 T cell receptor beta chains were all obtained from the same sample, sequenced in a study of cytomegalovirus exposure and HLA in healthy donors. PCR used 60 Vbeta primers and 13 Jbeta primers. Clones were sequenced by immunoSEQ multiplex PCR, and TCRdb holds only the in-frame ones, with some missing. The sample shows 150,000 to 200,000 clones, approximately 78% of them seen only once. The sample consisted of PBMCs. Source of these receptors: a woman between 18 and 30 years old in good health and CMV-seronegative.

The chain recombines TRBV7-9 with TRBJ1-2, with TRBD1 as a possible D gene (5 bases). The ends were cut back, 2 bases at V and 8 bases at J, with 18 bases in the middle. The CDR3 extends over 15 amino acids. Germline V CDR1 and CDR2: SEHNR, FQNEAQ (reference sequence). The CDR3 DNA sequence: TGTGCCAGCAGCTTACAGACAGACCCCACCTTCGGCTACACCTTC. This encodes CASSLQTDPTFGYTF.

The chain has TRBV6-1 and TRBJ1-2; 10 bases align to TRBD1. Germline assignment: CDR1 MNHNS and CDR2 SASEGT. The CDR3 runs 15 residues. With V trimmed by 3 bases and J by 7 bases, 8 bases remained unmatched. The chain's CDR3 is CASSDMGGTGVGYTF. For the CDR3, the DNA is TGTGCCAGCAGTGACATGGGGGGGACAGGGGTTGGCTACACCTTC.

Only one count was recorded for this clone. V gene TRBV29-1 combines with J gene TRBJ1-2; 7 positions agree with TRBD1. Unmatched junction bases numbered 13, after V lost 2 bases and J lost 4 bases. The CDR3 runs to 16 residues. Germline CDR1 and CDR2: SQVTM and ANQGSEA. In DNA, the CDR3 is TGCAGCGTTGAATCGTCCCCCGGACAGGCGACCTATGGCTACACCTTC. It yields the protein CSVESSPGQATYGYTF. The full variable domain, its missing parts supplied by reference TRBV29-1 and TRBJ1-2, is SAVISQKPSRDICQRGTSLTIQCQVDSQVTMMFWYRQQPGQSLTLIATANQGSEATYESGFVIDKFPISRPNLTFSTLTVSNMSPEDSSIYLCSVESSPGQATYGYTFGSGTRLTVV.

The V call is TRBV11-1, the J call TRBJ2-1; 12 bases agree with TRBD2. The germline V gene has CDR1 SGHAT and CDR2 FQDESV (reference sequence). The CDR3 is 15 amino acids. Germline trimming cut 5 bases from V and 9 bases from J; bases unmatched to any gene: 8. The CDR3, as DNA: TGTGCCAGCAGCCAGACTAGCGGGAGTTCCGGTGAGCAGTTCTTC. Amino acids: CASSQTSGSSGEQFF.

The V and J genes are TRBV6-5 and TRBJ2-7; TRBD2 aligns across 8 bases. V was clipped by 4 bases and J by 3 bases; unmatched bases: 8. Germline CDR1 MNHEY, CDR2 SVGAGI. The CDR3 covers 15 residues. The CDR3 bases are TGTGCCAGCAGTTGGGGGACTAGGGTCGTCTACGAGCAGTACTTC. This gives the protein CASSWGTRVVYEQYF.

The CDR3 spells CASSQGLAVVQETQYF. CDR3 DNA sequence: TGTGCCAGCAGCCAGGGACTAGCGGTGGTACAAGAGACCCAGTACTTC. The chain uses TRBV7-9 and TRBJ2-5; 11 nucleotides match TRBD2. Germline-derived CDR1 and CDR2 are SEHNR and FQNEAQ (reference sequence). The J segment lost 2 bases and the V segment lost 5 bases, leaving 7 bases of the junction unmatched. The CDR3 runs 16 residues. Drawing the rest from reference TRBV7-9 and TRBJ2-5, the complete variable domain is DTGVSQNPRHKITKRGQNVTFRCDPISEHNRLYWYRQTLGQGPEFLTYFQNEAQLEKSRLLSDRFSAERPKGSFSTLEIQRTEQGDSAMYLCASSQGLAVVQETQYFGPGTRLLVL.

This clone came up a few times. The chain links TRBV4-2 to TRBJ1-1; 8 nucleotides agree with TRBD1. Per the germline V gene, CDR1 is LGHNA and CDR2 is YNFKEQ. CDR3 size: 16 residues. Losses at the gene ends were 1 base for V and 0 bases for J; bases not matched to a gene: 4. The CDR3 DNA sequence: TGTGCCAGCAGCCAAGCCGCAGGGGGCTTGAACACTGAAGCTTTCTTT. It codes for CASSQAAGGLNTEAFF.

The rearrangement links TRBV2 to TRBJ2-7; 7 bases agree with TRBD1. Trimming at V came to 7 bases and at J to 5 bases, leaving 11 bases not matched to a gene. Germline lookup yields CDR1 SNHLY and CDR2 FYNNEI. The CDR3 has 14 residues. CDR3 bases: TGTGCCAGCATTCCCACACAGGGGTTCGACGAGCAGTACTTC. This translates into CASIPTQGFDEQYF.

This chain links TRBV7-9 with TRBJ2-1, with 12 bases matching TRBD1. This CDR3 comprises 15 residues. Germline lookup yields CDR1 SEHNR and CDR2 FQNEAQ (reference sequence). Losses at the gene ends were 2 bases for V and 9 bases for J; bases not matched to a gene: 5. The CDR3 nucleotides read TGTGCCAGCAGCTTAAGGGGACAGGGGGCACTTGAGCAGTTCTTC. It yields the protein CASSLRGQGALEQFF. The full variable domain, with the rest looked up from reference TRBV7-9 and TRBJ2-1, is DTGVSQNPRHKITKRGQNVTFRCDPISEHNRLYWYRQTLGQGPEFLTYFQNEAQLEKSRLLSDRFSAERPKGSFSTLEIQRTEQGDSAMYLCASSLRGQGALEQFFGPGTRLTVL.

The chain employs TRBV18 and TRBJ1-4; a possible D gene is TRBD1 (5 bases). Germline CDR1 reads KGHSH; CDR2 reads LQKENI. Trimming shortened V by 0 bases and J by 4 bases, and 6 bases separated the two germline ends. This CDR3 has 14 amino acids. Here the CDR3 DNA reads TGTGCCAGCTCACCACCGGACATTAATGAAAAACTGTTTTTT. Translation gives CASSPPDINEKLFF. The entire variable domain, with the rest obtained from reference TRBV18 and TRBJ1-4, is as follows: NAGVMQNPRHLVRRRGQEARLRCSPMKGHSHVYWYRQLPEEGLKFMVYLQKENIIDESGMPKERFSAEFPKEGPSILRIQQVVRGDSAAYFCASSPPDINEKLFFGSGTQLSVL.

This sequence joins TRBV14 and TRBJ1-5; no definite D call. The CDR3 length is 15 residues. V lost 5 bases and J lost 2, with 13 bases in between. Germline lookup yields CDR1 SGHDN and CDR2 FVKESK. CDR3 DNA: TGTGCCAGCAGCAGAGGCGGGTTGGGCAATCAGCCCCAGCATTTT. It specifies CASSRGGLGNQPQHF.

This chain uses TRBV14 with TRBJ1-2, with 12 positions matching TRBD1. The germline V gene encodes CDR1 SGHDN and CDR2 FVKESK. With V trimmed by 2 bases and J by 0 bases, 7 bases remained unmatched. The CDR3 extends over 18 amino acids. This CDR3 is CASSQRGQGALANYGYTF. The CDR3 DNA sequence: TGTGCCAGCAGCCAAAGGGGACAGGGGGCCCTAGCTAACTATGGCTACACCTTC.

The gene calls are TRBV11-1 and TRBJ1-1; D not certain. The CDR3 totals 15 residues. Germline V gene sequence: CDR1 SGHAT, CDR2 FQDESV (reference sequence). The V end lost 1 base, the J end lost 4 bases, and 13 bases lay between the germline ends. The CDR3 DNA sequence: TGTGCCAGCAGCTTAGGGGCCGGAGGGCCCACTGAAGCTTTCTTT. It encodes CASSLGAGGPTEAFF.

The V gene is TRBV6-6, the J gene TRBJ1-4; 11 bases are shared with TRBD1. Germline values: CDR1 MNHNY, CDR2 SVGAGI (reference sequence). With 2 bases clipped from V and 7 bases from J, the junction kept 3 bases outside the gene matches. This CDR3 region has 15 residues. This CDR3 reads CASSYGTGGSEKLFF. CDR3 nucleotides: TGTGCCAGCAGTTACGGGACAGGGGGAAGTGAAAAACTGTTTTTT.

The gene calls are TRBV19 and TRBJ2-1, with 11 bases matching TRBD2. The trim removed 3 bases at V and 0 bases at J, leaving 1 base unmatched. Germline assignment: CDR1 LNHDA and CDR2 SQIVND (reference sequence). This CDR3 has 16 amino acids. The DNA for the CDR3 is TGTGCCAGTAGTATTCTAGCGGGAGGCTCCTACAATGAGCAGTTCTTC. Its translation is CASSILAGGSYNEQFF.